This entry lists 20 T cell receptor beta chains sequenced from one sample in a study of beta chain features in type 1 diabetes. The authors reverse transcribed all of the isolated RNA, so sequencing captured expressed TCRB transcripts. Sequencing was performed with immunoSEQ multiplex PCR; in TCRdb, only in-frame clones are kept and a portion is missing. In the table there are around 340,000 clones, under 8.5% of which are singletons. Sequenced material: central memory CD4+ T cells from blood. Source of these receptors: a woman younger than 35 in good health.

This clone showed up just a few times. The chain couples TRBV28 to TRBJ2-7; maybe TRBD1 (6 bases). V was trimmed by 7 bases and J by 3 bases, leaving 7 bases between them. CDR3 length: 11 amino acids. Germline V gene sequence: CDR1 MDHEN, CDR2 SYDVKM. In nucleotides, the CDR3 is TGTGCCAGCAAGGGACACTACGAGCAGTACTTC. Its translation: CASKGHYEQYF.

This clone has more than one count but fewer than ten. This chain joins TRBV28 and TRBJ1-2; D is undetermined. CDR3 length equals 13 residues. The V gene lost 4 bases and the J gene lost 4 bases, with 10 bases spanning the gap. CDR1 and CDR2 from the germline V gene are MDHEN and SYDVKM. The CDR3 DNA reads TGTGCCAGCAGTTCCAGGATACTCTATGGCTACACCTTC. Translating gives CASSSRILYGYTF.

The rearrangement uses TRBV5-1 and TRBJ2-7, with D perhaps matching TRBD2 (7 bases). This CDR3 is built from 14 residues. V was shortened by 0 bases and J by 7 bases, with 14 bases between the two germline ends. Germline V gene data show CDR1 as SGHRS and CDR2 as YFSETQ. The CDR3 reads CASSLAAGANEQYF. CDR3 nucleotide sequence: TGCGCCAGCAGCTTGGCCGCGGGGGCAAATGAGCAGTACTTC. Supplemented by reference TRBV5-1 and TRBJ2-7, the full variable domain reads KAGVTQTPRYLIKTRGQQVTLSCSPISGHRSVSWYQQTPGQGLQFLFEYFSETQRNKGNFPGRFSGRQFSNSRSEMNVSTLELGDSALYLCASSLAAGANEQYFGPGTRLTVT.

The chain carries TRBV15 and TRBJ2-2; TRBD2 agrees at 7 bases. V trimming: 5 bases; J trimming: 5 bases; junction bases outside the gene matches: 14. Germline CDR1 and CDR2: LNHNV and YYDKDF (reference sequence). CDR3 size: 17 residues. CDR3 sequence reads: CATSGTTGRVQTGELFF. Here the CDR3 DNA reads TGTGCCACCAGCGGAACGACTGGGAGGGTTCAGACCGGGGAGCTGTTTTTT.

The sample holds a few counts of this clone. The chain combines TRBV10-3 with TRBJ2-7, with 8 bases that match TRBD1. CDR1 and CDR2 from the germline V gene are ENHRY and SYGVKD. CDR3 length: 15 amino acids. After removal of 3 bases from V and 2 bases from J, the junction contained 6 bases not matched to a gene. The CDR3 nucleotides read TGTGCCATCAGTGACCGGGACAGGCCTCCCTACGAGCAGTACTTC. This codes for CAISDRDRPPYEQYF.

The chain employs TRBV5-1 and TRBJ2-7; no clear D. In germline, CDR1 is SGHRS, CDR2 YFSETQ. This CDR3 contains 14 residues. V was trimmed by 1 base and J by 1 base, leaving 9 bases between them. The CDR3 DNA follows: TGCGCCAGCAGCTTGCAGCAGAGGTCCTACGAGCAGTACTTC. Protein sequence: CASSLQQRSYEQYF.

A few counts support this clone. This sequence joins TRBV23-1 and TRBJ1-1, with 9 bases identical to TRBD1. TRBV23-1 has ORF status, its function being uncertain. V lost 4 bases and J lost 1; bases outside the gene matches: 7. This CDR3 has 16 amino acids. The CDR3 reads CASSPGQGLGNTEAFF. DNA of the CDR3: TGCGCCAGCAGTCCTGGACAGGGGTTGGGGAACACTGAAGCTTTCTTT.

The V gene is TRBV11-3, the J gene TRBJ2-3; TRBD2 aligns across 7 bases. Trimming at V came to 1 base and at J to 7 bases, leaving 11 bases not matched to a gene. CDR1 and CDR2 (germline): SGHNT, YENEEA. The CDR3 has 16 residues. CDR3 in amino acids: CASSLGGGGRIHTQYF. CDR3 coding DNA: TGTGCCAGCAGCTTAGGTGGCGGGGGTCGGATCCATACGCAGTATTTT.

This clone occurred a few times. J is TRBJ2-1 and V is TRBV11-2, with D unclear. With 5 bases removed from V and 0 bases from J, the gap between germline ends came to 14 bases. The germline CDR1 and CDR2 sequences are SGHAT and FQNNGV. The CDR3 sequence is 16 residues long. CDR3 region: CASSEVLSSSYNEQFF. In DNA, the CDR3 is TGTGCCAGCAGCGAAGTATTAAGTAGCTCCTACAATGAGCAGTTCTTC. The variable domain in full, completed from reference TRBV11-2 and TRBJ2-1, reads EAGVAQSPRYKIIEKRQSVAFWCNPISGHATLYWYQQILGQGPKLLIQFQNNGVVDDSQLPKDRFSAERLKGVDSTLKIQPAKLEDSAVYLCASSEVLSSSYNEQFFGPGTRLTVL.

This clone turned up a few times. The J gene is TRBJ2-1, the V gene TRBV2; 12 bases map to TRBD2. CDR1 SNHLY and CDR2 FYNNEI come from the germline V gene. The V segment lost 6 bases and the J segment 0 bases; nucleotides outside the gene matches: 9. CDR3 length: 18 residues. The CDR3 sequence: CASSWTSGTYNSYNEQFF. The CDR3 nucleotides are TGTGCCAGCAGCTGGACTAGCGGGACATACAACTCCTACAATGAGCAGTTCTTC.

This clone appeared a few times. The chain employs TRBV7-3 and TRBJ2-5; 7 positions match TRBD1. The CDR3 extends over 15 amino acids. CDR1 and CDR2 (germline): SGHTA, FQGTGA. Losses at the gene ends were 5 bases for V and 5 bases for J; bases not matched to a gene: 11. The CDR3 DNA reads as TGTGCCAGCAGCACAAACCCAGGGGGTATGGAGACCCAGTACTTC. This gives the protein CASSTNPGGMETQYF.

This clone was recorded a few times. Other DNA sequences from this sample encode an identical CDR3 as well. The V call is TRBV9, the J call TRBJ2-3; D not certain. The V end lost 2 bases, the J end lost 2 bases, and 3 bases lay between the germline ends. Germline V gene data show CDR1 as SGDLS and CDR2 as YYNGEE. There are 12 residues in the CDR3. In nucleotides, the CDR3 is TGTGCCAGCAGCGTCGTCACAGATACGCAGTATTTT. This codes for CASSVVTDTQYF.

This clone has just a few counts. The chain links TRBV27 to TRBJ2-3, with D possibly TRBD2 on 7 matching bases. The CDR3 contains 13 residues. Trimming took 6 bases from V and 6 from J, leaving 13 bases between them. Per germline, CDR1 MNHEY and CDR2 SMNVEV (reference sequence). Here the CDR3 DNA reads TGTGCCAGCAGGGTACAGGGAGGGGATACGCAGTATTTT. Translation gives CASRVQGGDTQYF.

This clone appeared a few times. V is TRBV25-1 and J is TRBJ1-1; possible D gene TRBD1, 5 bases. Germline V gene sequence: CDR1 MGHDK, CDR2 SYGVNS. The CDR3 runs 15 residues. Trimming shortened V by 4 bases and J by 5 bases, and 17 bases separated the two germline ends. CDR3: CASSAGTAWGTEAFF. CDR3 bases: TGTGCCAGCAGTGCGGGGACTGCCTGGGGGACTGAAGCTTTCTTT.

This clone was seen only a few times. The chain joins TRBV5-1 to TRBJ1-5, with a possible D match to TRBD1 (5 bases). The CDR3 has 13 amino acids. With 2 bases removed from V and 8 bases from J, the gap between germline ends came to 11 bases. Germline V gene data show CDR1 as SGHRS and CDR2 as YFSETQ. The CDR3 protein is CASSFAGFEPQHF. The CDR3 DNA is TGCGCCAGCAGCTTTGCAGGGTTTGAGCCCCAGCATTTT.

This sequence joins TRBV4-2 and TRBJ2-2, with 13 bases lining up with TRBD2. Germline V gene lookup returns CDR1 LGHNA and CDR2 YNFKEQ. This CDR3 has 19 residues. The ends lost 1 base at V and 7 bases at J; junction bases unmatched: 12. The CDR3 loop reads CASSQGPGLAGSLSGELFF. The CDR3 nucleotides are TGTGCCAGCAGCCAAGGCCCGGGACTAGCGGGATCCCTCAGCGGGGAGCTGTTTTTT.

CDR3 loop: CASSHRGTEETQYF. CDR3 DNA: TGTGCCAGCAGCCATCGAGGGACAGAAGAGACCCAGTACTTC. The chain has TRBV28 and TRBJ2-5, with 7 bases matching TRBD1. Germline V CDR1 and CDR2: MDHEN, SYDVKM. The CDR3 totals 14 residues. With V trimmed by 6 bases and J by 3 bases, 7 bases remained unmatched.

This clone was seen more than once but under ten times. The V gene is TRBV10-3, the J gene TRBJ2-7, with D possibly being TRBD2 (5 bases). Germline V gives CDR1 ENHRY, CDR2 SYGVKD. V was shortened by 2 bases and J by 3 bases, with 11 bases between the two germline ends. This CDR3 contains 14 residues. The CDR3 protein is CAISEERGYYEQYF. Here the CDR3 DNA reads TGTGCCATCAGTGAGGAGAGAGGGTACTACGAGCAGTACTTC.

This clone showed up just a few times. In DNA form, the CDR3 reads TGTGCCAGCAGCCCCTCGCTCCGGGATACGCAGTATTTT. This translates into CASSPSLRDTQYF. The V call is TRBV7-3, the J call TRBJ2-3; D gene ambiguous. The CDR3 has 13 residues. Trimming took 5 bases from V and 6 from J, leaving 12 bases between them. Germline V gene data show CDR1 as SGHTA and CDR2 as FQGTGA. Filled out from reference TRBV7-3 and TRBJ2-3, the complete variable domain reads GAGVSQTPSNKVTEKGKYVELRCDPISGHTALYWYRQSLGQGPEFLIYFQGTGAADDSGLPNDRFFAVRPEGSVSTLKIQRTERGDSAVYLCASSPSLRDTQYFGPGTRLTVL.

This clone was observed a few times. The V gene is TRBV7-6, the J gene TRBJ2-3; D gene ambiguous. Germline CDR1 is SGHVS and CDR2 is FNYEAQ. Trimming shortened V by 5 bases and J by 6 bases, and 12 bases separated the two germline ends. The CDR3 is 13 amino acids. CDR3 amino acids: CASSPPSTDTQYF. The CDR3 nucleotides read TGTGCCAGCAGCCCCCCCTCCACCGATACGCAGTATTTT.